What follows are 12 T cell receptor beta chains derived from one specimen sequenced in a study of shared clonotypes between healthy human individuals. Profiled with immunoSEQ multiplex PCR; TCRdb holds only in-frame clones, not every one. This sample has millions of clones; 85% to 95% occur once, and the top ten carry 0.13%. Sequencing input: naive CD4+ T cells sorted from blood. Subset denoted: CD45RA+ positively selected. The receptors derive from a man in his late teens or twenties in good health.

A remark on this clone: The identical CDR3 is also encoded by other nucleotide sequences in the sample. The chain combines TRBV6-5 with TRBJ2-5; 8 bases fit TRBD2. The CDR3 covers 15 residues. Germline-derived CDR1 and CDR2 are MNHEY and SVGAGI. V shed 0 bases and J 4 bases; nucleotides not matched to a gene: 4. In DNA form, the CDR3 reads TGTGCCAGCAGTTACTCTTCGCTAGCGGGAGAGACCCAGTACTTC. Translating gives CASSYSSLAGETQYF.

The chain is built from TRBV19 and TRBJ1-5; 8 nucleotides agree with TRBD1. Germline V lookup: CDR1 LNHDA, CDR2 SQIVND (reference sequence). Unmatched junction bases numbered 10, after V lost 7 bases and J lost 5 bases. CDR3 length: 15 amino acids. In DNA, the CDR3 is TGTGCCAGTAACGAGGGGACAGGACCCTATCAGCCCCAGCATTTT. Encoded protein: CASNEGTGPYQPQHF.

This clone occurred once. V is TRBV9 and J is TRBJ2-3; a possible D gene is TRBD2 (6 bases). Trimming shortened V by 0 bases and J by 2 bases, and 7 bases separated the two germline ends. The V gene's germline CDR1 is SGDLS and CDR2 YYNGEE. CDR3 size: 14 residues. Written as DNA, the CDR3 is TGTGCCAGCAGCGTAGCGGGGGACACAGATACGCAGTATTTT. Encoded protein: CASSVAGDTDTQYF.

This chain joins TRBV30 and TRBJ1-3, with D possibly being TRBD1 (6 bases). The CDR3 has 15 residues. The V end lost 0 bases, the J end lost 0 bases, and 9 bases lay between the germline ends. Germline CDR1 and CDR2: GTSNPN and SVGIG (reference sequence). CDR3 sequence (DNA): TGTGCCTGGAGTGTAATGGGACACTCTGGAAACACCATATATTTT. Residues: CAWSVMGHSGNTIYF.

The J gene is TRBJ1-2, the V gene TRBV7-8, with 8 bases fitting TRBD1. The CDR3 contains 15 residues. The germline gives CDR1 SGHVS, CDR2 FQNEAQ. V lost 5 bases to trimming and J lost 6 bases; unmatched junction nucleotides: 11. CDR3 in amino acids: CASSPRTGWEDGYTF. As DNA, the CDR3 is TGTGCCAGCAGCCCCAGGACAGGGTGGGAGGATGGCTACACCTTC.

V is TRBV7-8 and J is TRBJ1-4, with D possibly being TRBD1 (5 bases). The germline V gene encodes CDR1 SGHVS and CDR2 FQNEAQ. The V end lost 4 bases, the J end lost 6 bases, and 12 bases lay between the germline ends. The CDR3 is 14 amino acids. CDR3 residues: CASSSDRAYEKLFF. The CDR3 DNA sequence: TGTGCCAGCAGCTCTGACAGAGCCTATGAAAAACTGTTTTTT.

This chain uses TRBV6-1 with TRBJ2-1; 9 bases map to TRBD2. V was clipped by 1 base and J by 7 bases; unmatched bases: 5. This CDR3 is built from 15 residues. The germline V gene encodes CDR1 MNHNS and CDR2 SASEGT. DNA for the CDR3: TGTGCCAGCAGTGAAGTAAGCGGGGGGCGGAATGAGCAGTTCTTC. Translated: CASSEVSGGRNEQFF.

V and J are TRBV5-1 and TRBJ1-2, with TRBD1 matching 7 bases. The CDR3 runs to 18 residues. The junction had 17 bases not matched to a gene; V was cut back by 4 bases and J by 2 bases. Germline V CDR1 and CDR2: SGHRS, YFSETQ. The CDR3 loop is CASSPRETGAHTNYGYTF. In nucleotides, the CDR3 is TGCGCCAGCAGCCCGAGGGAAACAGGGGCCCATACGAACTATGGCTACACCTTC.

On this clone: Within the sample, other DNA sequences also encode this same CDR3. The chain carries TRBV2 and TRBJ2-5; D remains ambiguous. Germline loops: CDR1 SNHLY, CDR2 FYNNEI. The CDR3 totals 13 residues. The V end lost 3 bases, the J end lost 2 bases, and 7 bases lay between the germline ends. Written as DNA, the CDR3 is TGTGCCAGCAGTGAGCTGAGGCAAGAGACCCAGTACTTC. This translates into CASSELRQETQYF.

As DNA, the CDR3 is TGTGCCAGCCGGGGGGGCAGCCCATTCTCTGGAAACACCATATATTTT. Translation gives CASRGGSPFSGNTIYF. The genes are TRBV7-9 and TRBJ1-3, with D possibly TRBD1 on 6 matching bases. Germline values: CDR1 SEHNR, CDR2 FQNEAQ (reference sequence). This CDR3 region has 16 residues. The V and J ends lost 8 bases and 0 bases respectively, with 17 bases between them.

The chain uses TRBV30 and TRBJ2-2; TRBD1 aligns across 9 bases. J lost 0 bases, V lost 4 bases, and 9 bases had no gene match. The CDR3 loop spans 17 amino acids. Germline lookup yields CDR1 GTSNPN and CDR2 SVGIG (reference sequence). CDR3 in DNA: TGTGCCTGGACCCGACAGGGGGTGGTGTCGAACACCGGGGAGCTGTTTTTT. Protein product: CAWTRQGVVSNTGELFF.

The CDR3 sequence: CASSGFRQVVYGYTF. The CDR3 DNA sequence: TGTGCCAGCTCGGGTTTTCGACAGGTCGTCTATGGCTACACCTTC. V usage is TRBV2 and J usage is TRBJ1-2, with a tentative D call TRBD1 (6 bases). CDR1 is SNHLY, CDR2 FYNNEI, per germline. Trimming removed 8 bases at V and 4 bases at J, with 20 bases between. CDR3 length equals 15 residues. The full variable domain, completed using reference TRBV2 and TRBJ1-2, is EPEVTQTPSHQVTQMGQEVILRCVPISNHLYFYWYRQILGQKVEFLVSFYNNEISEKSEIFDDQFSVERPDGSNFTLKIRSTKLEDSAMYFCASSGFRQVVYGYTFGSGTRLTVV.